This T cell receptor (beta chain) appears in the sequencing data of a study of T-cell memory formation after mild COVID-19. Study as a whole: TCR clusters showed largely donor specificity.

Researchers used 5'RACE with constant-segment primers to make TCR alpha and TCR beta cDNA libraries that carry sample barcodes and UMIs. From the 5' RACE reads, TCRdb called clonotypes with MiXCR, one entry per CDR3 protein. Altogether 300,000 to 350,000 distinct CDR3 sequences are present, over 10% being singletons, with the ten largest covering 20% to 25%. General study findings and limits: CM and EM subsets held most contracting CD4+ clones; EMRA held CD8+ ones.

Only a few counts were recorded for this clonotype. Its antigen is currently unknown. This CDR3 region has 15 residues. The junction had 4 bases not matched to a gene; V was cut back by 4 bases and J by 3 bases. Looked up from germline, CDR1 is MDHEN and CDR2 is SYDVKM. Sequences were obtained from PBMCs or a T cell subset sorted from them (not recorded which). This chain links TRBV28 with TRBJ2-5; TRBD2 agrees at 11 bases. The sequence came from a man aged 18-30 years who had mild COVID-19 (a few samples of this study predate the infection). Cell type and time point are not known. CDR3 in DNA: TGTGCCAGCAGTTCGCCGGGACTAGCGGAAGAGACCCAGTACTTC. This sequence encodes CASSSPGLAEETQYF.